This TCR beta chain derives from a study of blood T cell repertoires in COVID-19. There are 13 residues in the CDR3. J lost 9 bases, V lost 7 bases, and 8 bases had no gene match. Sequencing was performed with immunoSEQ multiplex PCR; in TCRdb, only in-frame clones are kept and a portion is missing. This table holds about 100,000 clones, approximately 80% found once. The clonotype comes from a man aged 55 to 69 with acute or convalescent COVID-19. The V call is TRBV12-3 or TRBV12-4, the J call TRBJ2-1; 8 nucleotides line up with TRBD2. Sample: peripheral blood. CDR3 in DNA: TGTGCCAGCATTTTTAGCGGGAACGGTGAGCAGTTCTTC. It is translated as CASIFSGNGEQFF.